What follows are 26 T cell receptor beta chains derived from one specimen sequenced in a study of shared clonotypes between healthy human individuals. Here immunoSEQ multiplex PCR was the method, and the copy in TCRdb shows in-frame clones only, minus some. The top ten hold 0.85% to 1.3% of the sample, which has 2 million or so clones, about 95% seen once. Naivety among CD8 cells was defined by CD45RO negativity and positive CCR7 selection, thereby excluding terminally differentiated effector memory CD45RA+ cells. The sample comprised naive CD8+ T cells sorted from blood. The receptors originated from a man aged 18 to 35 in good health.

This chain joins TRBV20-1 and TRBJ2-1; D not resolved. The CDR3 contains 11 residues. V was trimmed by 0 bases and J by 9 bases, leaving 6 bases between them. CDR1 and CDR2 from the germline V gene are DFQATT and SNEGSKA (reference sequence). This CDR3 reads CSARETPEQFF. The CDR3 DNA follows: TGCAGTGCTAGAGAGACTCCTGAGCAGTTCTTC.

CDR3 bases: TGCGCCAGCAGTGAGTCCCTAGCGGGCCAACAACGGGAGCAGTTCTTC. This encodes CASSESLAGQQREQFF. The V call is TRBV10-1, the J call TRBJ2-1; 8 bases match TRBD2. Per the germline V gene, CDR1 is WNHNN and CDR2 is SYGVQD (reference sequence). This CDR3 is built from 16 residues. Trimming took 0 bases from V and 10 from J; bases not matched to a gene: 11.

This rearrangement joins TRBV27 to TRBJ2-5; no clear D. Germline assignment: CDR1 MNHEY and CDR2 SMNVEV (reference sequence). CDR3 length: 16 residues. V was pared by 0 bases and J by 3 bases, with 14 bases between. The CDR3 here is CASSLSSRHLEETQYF. CDR3 in DNA: TGTGCCAGCAGTTTATCAAGTAGGCACCTCGAAGAGACCCAGTACTTC.

This rearrangement joins TRBV7-2 to TRBJ2-2, with 13 nucleotides matching TRBD2. This CDR3 region has 17 residues. Trimming at V came to 4 bases and at J to 7 bases, leaving 9 bases not matched to a gene. Germline assignment: CDR1 SGHTA and CDR2 FQGNSA. The CDR3 DNA is TGTGCCAGCAGCTCCCGGACTAGCGGGAGTACTGGCGGGGAGCTGTTTTTT. Its protein product is CASSSRTSGSTGGELFF.

The chain uses TRBV27 and TRBJ2-5; TRBD1 aligns across 9 bases. The CDR3 loop spans 14 amino acids. Trimming at V came to 5 bases and at J to 2 bases, leaving 3 bases not matched to a gene. Germline-derived CDR1 and CDR2 are MNHEY and SMNVEV (reference sequence). The CDR3 nucleotides read TGTGCCAGCAGTCAACAGGGGGCTCAAGAGACCCAGTACTTC. It encodes CASSQQGAQETQYF.

The chain combines TRBV9 with TRBJ1-1, with D possibly being TRBD1 (5 bases). CDR3 size: 14 residues. Germline CDR1 and CDR2: SGDLS and YYNGEE. Trimming left V 1 base short and J 4 bases short, with 11 bases between. In nucleotides, the CDR3 is TGTGCCAGCAGCGTACCGGATAGGGGCACTGAAGCTTTCTTT. Amino acids: CASSVPDRGTEAFF. Supplemented by reference TRBV9 and TRBJ1-1, the full variable domain reads DSGVTQTPKHLITATGQRVTLRCSPRSGDLSVYWYQQSLDQGLQFLIQYYNGEERAKGNILERFSAQQFPDLHSELNLSSLELGDSALYFCASSVPDRGTEAFFGQGTRLTVV.

The CDR3 is CASSSLQGGSGNTIYF. The DNA of the CDR3 is TGTGCCAGCAGCAGTCTACAGGGGGGATCTGGAAACACCATATATTTT. The chain is built from TRBV7-9 and TRBJ1-3, with TRBD1 matching over 8 bases. CDR1 and CDR2 (germline): SEHNR, FQNEAQ (reference sequence). Trimming cost V 5 bases and J 1 base; bases outside gene matches: 7. The CDR3 spans 16 residues.

J is TRBJ2-2 and V is TRBV4-1; TRBD1 is a possible D gene (5 bases). The V gene lost 0 bases and the J gene lost 1 base, with 12 bases spanning the gap. This CDR3 region has 17 residues. Germline V gives CDR1 MGHRA, CDR2 YSYEKL. The CDR3 protein is CASSQEPQGWNTGELFF. CDR3 DNA: TGCGCCAGCAGCCAAGAACCCCAGGGATGGAACACCGGGGAGCTGTTTTTT.

V usage is TRBV5-4 and J usage is TRBJ2-3; TRBD2 is a possible D gene (5 bases). This CDR3 is built from 14 residues. V was trimmed by 4 bases and J by 5 bases, leaving 14 bases between them. Germline V gene data show CDR1 as SGHNT and CDR2 as YYREEE (reference sequence). The CDR3 sequence: CASSERSRGDTQYF. CDR3 DNA: TGTGCCAGCAGCGAAAGGAGCCGGGGAGATACGCAGTATTTT.

Worth noting for this clone: Within the sample, other DNA sequences also encode this same CDR3. The chain carries TRBV27 and TRBJ1-2; 9 bases align to TRBD1. Germline V gene data show CDR1 as MNHEY and CDR2 as SMNVEV (reference sequence). The CDR3 has 15 residues. Germline trimming cut 5 bases from V and 2 bases from J; bases unmatched to any gene: 6. The CDR3 sequence is CASSPWTGANYGYTF. The CDR3 region has the DNA TGTGCCAGCAGTCCCTGGACAGGGGCGAACTATGGCTACACCTTC.

The chain joins TRBV5-4 to TRBJ2-5; TRBD1 is a possible D gene (6 bases). This CDR3 has 13 amino acids. V gave up 1 base and J gave up 4 bases, with 8 bases separating them. Germline-derived CDR1 and CDR2 are SGHNT and YYREEE (reference sequence). CDR3 sequence reads: CASSLPGVETQYF. The CDR3 coding sequence is TGTGCCAGCAGCTTGCCAGGGGTAGAGACCCAGTACTTC.

The chain recombines TRBV9 with TRBJ2-2; TRBD2 matches 9 bases. The V and J ends lost 1 base and 2 bases, in that order; junction bases with no gene match: 3. Germline V gene data show CDR1 as SGDLS and CDR2 as YYNGEE. The CDR3 has 16 amino acids. The CDR3 DNA follows: TGTGCCAGCAGCGTAATAGCGGGGGTAAACACCGGGGAGCTGTTTTTT. Protein: CASSVIAGVNTGELFF.

The chain combines TRBV6-5 with TRBJ1-1; D is unresolved. There are 15 residues in the CDR3. V lost 6 bases to trimming and J lost 3 bases, with 17 bases between them. Germline loops: CDR1 MNHEY, CDR2 SVGAGI. The CDR3 bases are TGTGCCAGCAGCCTTGAGGGAGGGTGGGACACTGAAGCTTTCTTT. Residues: CASSLEGGWDTEAFF.

This chain uses TRBV13 with TRBJ2-7; D unresolved. The length of the CDR3 is 12 residues. Germline CDR1 PRHDT, CDR2 FYEKMQ (reference sequence). With 4 bases removed from V and 6 bases from J, the gap between germline ends came to 10 bases. CDR3 in DNA: TGTGCCAGCAGCTACGGCCCTGGCGAGCAGTACTTC. This codes for CASSYGPGEQYF.

This chain links TRBV9 with TRBJ2-7; TRBD1 is a possible D gene (6 bases). CDR1 is SGDLS and CDR2 is YYNGEE in the germline V gene. V dropped 4 bases and J dropped 0 bases, with 14 bases sitting between them. The CDR3 sequence is 15 residues long. The CDR3 loop is CASSPWDTSSYEQYF. As DNA, the CDR3 is TGTGCCAGCAGCCCCTGGGACACTAGCTCCTACGAGCAGTACTTC.

The V gene is TRBV25-1, the J gene TRBJ1-1; weak D call: TRBD1 (5 bases). The germline CDR1 and CDR2 sequences are MGHDK and SYGVNS. V shed 6 bases and J shed 1 base, with 15 bases lying between them. This CDR3 has 15 amino acids. CDR3 nucleotides: TGTGCCAGCAGGACGACGGATGGGGCGAACACTGAAGCTTTCTTT. Amino acids: CASRTTDGANTEAFF.

For this clone: Other nucleotide sequences from this sample produce the same CDR3. V and J are TRBV4-1 and TRBJ2-2; D gene uncertain. The CDR3 runs to 14 residues. The V end was cut by 1 base, the J end by 1 base, with 4 bases between. Germline CDR1 reads MGHRA; CDR2 reads YSYEKL. The CDR3 spells CASSQVENTGELFF. DNA of the CDR3: TGCGCCAGCAGCCAAGTAGAGAACACCGGGGAGCTGTTTTTT.

The rearrangement uses TRBV21-1 and TRBJ1-4; the table calls TRBD1, which could not be checked here. TRBV21-1 is a pseudogene. The CDR3 consists of 15 residues. The CDR3 DNA is TGTGCCAGCAGCAAACCGGACAGGGGGGATGAAAAACTGTTTTTT. Encoded protein: CASSKPDRGDEKLFF.

The chain is built from TRBV4-1 and TRBJ2-7; the D gene is possibly TRBD1 (6 bases). The germline gives CDR1 MGHRA, CDR2 YSYEKL. CDR3 length: 16 amino acids. V gave up 3 bases and J gave up 5 bases, with 20 bases separating them. The CDR3 nucleotides are TGCGCCAGCAGCCACCGCCCTCCTACAGGGTCCGACGAGCAGTACTTC. This translates into CASSHRPPTGSDEQYF.

About this clone itself: This same CDR3 is encoded by further DNA sequences in the sample. The rearrangement uses TRBV7-9 and TRBJ1-1, with D possibly TRBD1 on 5 matching bases. Germline-derived CDR1 and CDR2 are SEHNR and FQNEAQ (reference sequence). The CDR3 contains 13 residues. V was cut by 5 bases and J by 5 bases, with 12 bases left in between. The CDR3 DNA reads as TGTGCCAGCAGCACCCAGGGTGGAACTGAAGCTTTCTTT. It encodes CASSTQGGTEAFF. Supplemented by reference TRBV7-9 and TRBJ1-1, the full variable domain reads DTGVSQNPRHKITKRGQNVTFRCDPISEHNRLYWYRQTLGQGPEFLTYFQNEAQLEKSRLLSDRFSAERPKGSFSTLEIQRTEQGDSAMYLCASSTQGGTEAFFGQGTRLTVV.

V usage is TRBV7-9 and J usage is TRBJ2-1; no firm D call. Per the germline V gene, CDR1 is SEHNR and CDR2 is FQNEAQ (reference sequence). The CDR3 is made up of 13 amino acids. Trimming pared 7 bases from V and 5 bases from J, leaving 12 bases between. In DNA, the CDR3 is TGTGCCAGCACCCCGGAAACGGACAATGAGCAGTTCTTC. This sequence encodes CASTPETDNEQFF.

The chain employs TRBV6-5 and TRBJ1-1, with D possibly being TRBD1 (6 bases). Between the trimmed V and J ends, which lost 8 bases and 0 bases, there was a span of 13 bases. The CDR3 contains 14 residues. Looked up from germline, CDR1 is MNHEY and CDR2 is SVGAGI. As DNA, the CDR3 is TGTGCCAGCCTAAAACAGGGTATGAACACTGAAGCTTTCTTT. Encoded protein: CASLKQGMNTEAFF.

CDR3 DNA: TGCAGCGTTGAAGGAGGGGGCGATTACGAGCAGTACTTC. Residues: CSVEGGGDYEQYF. The rearrangement uses TRBV29-1 and TRBJ2-7, with 7 bases identical to TRBD1. CDR3 length equals 13 residues. In germline, CDR1 is SQVTM, CDR2 ANQGSEA. Trimming took 1 base from V and 4 from J; bases not matched to a gene: 4.

This clone has just one count. The chain joins TRBV27 to TRBJ2-7, with D perhaps being TRBD1 or TRBD2 (5 bases each). Trimming took 5 bases from V and 3 from J, leaving 17 bases between them. The CDR3 is 15 residues long. Germline V CDR1 and CDR2: MNHEY, SMNVEV (reference sequence). CDR3 amino acids: CASSGRDLGDYEQYF. The DNA for the CDR3 is TGTGCCAGCAGTGGCCGGGACCTTGGGGACTACGAGCAGTACTTC.

The chain is built from TRBV4-1 and TRBJ2-1, with 10 bases fitting TRBD2. The CDR3 runs to 14 residues. The germline V gene has CDR1 MGHRA and CDR2 YSYEKL. V lost 7 bases, J lost 5 bases, and 5 bases stayed unmatched. CDR3 in amino acids: CASTSGSRDNEQFF. The CDR3 DNA reads TGCGCCAGCACTAGCGGGAGCAGGGACAATGAGCAGTTCTTC.

This clone showed up just once. V usage is TRBV7-9 and J usage is TRBJ2-2; D may be TRBD2 (6 bases). CDR1 and CDR2 from the germline V gene are SEHNR and FQNEAQ (reference sequence). Trimming removed 2 bases from V and 6 bases from J, with 13 bases in between. The CDR3 covers 15 residues. This chain's CDR3 is CASSLTGVFAGELFF. CDR3 DNA sequence: TGTGCCAGCAGCTTAACGGGAGTGTTTGCCGGGGAGCTGTTTTTT.